These 23 T cell receptor beta chains came from one sample sequenced in a study of blood T cell repertoires in COVID-19 (dated by TCRdb to 2018 to 2020). The method behind the library was the immunoSEQ multiplex PCR assay. TCRdb re-hosts the immuneACCESS table, in-frame sequences only. Its copies lack some clones; in the studies checked, an unresolved V gene accounts for under half of them, and the cause for the rest is not known. The sample table lists roughly 300,000 clones, 86% of them with a count of one. The ten largest clonotypes hold about 4% of the sample. The sample taken for sequencing was PBMCs or T cells enriched from blood (not recorded which). The receptors originated from a woman aged 40 to 50 with acute COVID-19.

The chain employs TRBV19 and TRBJ1-1; D is unresolved. V lost 3 bases, J lost 7 bases, and 15 bases lay in between. Per germline, CDR1 LNHDA and CDR2 SQIVND (reference sequence). The CDR3 is made up of 14 amino acids. CDR3 in DNA: TGTGCCAGTAGTATCTCCCCGGGAGCCAGTGAAGCTTTCTTT. It encodes CASSISPGASEAFF.

The V call is TRBV7-9, the J call TRBJ1-2, with D maybe TRBD1 (5 bases). CDR3 length: 16 residues. Germline CDR1 is SEHNR and CDR2 is FQNEAQ (reference sequence). V lost 0 bases to trimming and J lost 7 bases, with 18 bases between them. CDR3 loop: CASSLANIPGKAGYTF. The CDR3 DNA is TGTGCCAGCAGCTTAGCGAATATTCCAGGGAAGGCTGGCTACACCTTC.

This chain connects TRBV19 to TRBJ2-7; D gene ambiguous. The CDR3 is made up of 15 amino acids. The V and J ends lost 4 bases and 0 bases respectively, with 13 bases between them. Germline values: CDR1 LNHDA, CDR2 SQIVND (reference sequence). The CDR3 DNA follows: TGTGCCAGTAGTACTGGGCCCTCACCCTCCTACGAGCAGTACTTC. Amino acid sequence: CASSTGPSPSYEQYF.

The J gene is TRBJ2-3, the V gene TRBV2; perhaps TRBD2 as D (5 bases). V was cut by 8 bases and J by 8 bases, with 17 bases left in between. The CDR3 contains 13 residues. Germline lookup yields CDR1 SNHLY and CDR2 FYNNEI. CDR3 amino acids: CASLQTGIGTQYF. The CDR3 nucleotides are TGTGCCAGCCTACAAACCGGGATCGGTACGCAGTATTTT.

The V and J genes are TRBV4-1 and TRBJ2-3, with no clear D. Germline lookup yields CDR1 MGHRA and CDR2 YSYEKL. The CDR3 spans 14 residues. Trimming took 6 bases from V and 0 from J, leaving 10 bases between them. CDR3 sequence: CASRPGVSTDTQYF. The CDR3 DNA reads as TGCGCCAGCAGACCCGGAGTTAGCACAGATACGCAGTATTTT.

A few counts support this clone. The sample carries other DNA sequences with the same CDR3. The chain employs TRBV7-2 and TRBJ1-2; TRBD1 matches 9 bases. CDR1 SGHTA and CDR2 FQGNSA come from the germline V gene. V gave up 5 bases and J gave up 5 bases; unmatched junction bases: 3. The CDR3 is 13 residues long. CDR3 sequence: CASSPGQGYGYTF. CDR3 DNA: TGTGCCAGCAGCCCGGGACAGGGTTATGGCTACACCTTC.

V usage is TRBV5-1 and J usage is TRBJ1-1; 7 bases align to TRBD1. V lost 4 bases, J lost 4 bases, and 10 bases stayed unmatched. The germline V gene has CDR1 SGHRS and CDR2 YFSETQ. The CDR3 has 15 residues. CDR3 sequence (DNA): TGCGCCAGCAGCCCCGTGAGGGACAGTAGCACTGAAGCTTTCTTT. This codes for CASSPVRDSSTEAFF.

A word on this clone: Other DNA sequences in the same sample also yield this CDR3. The J gene is TRBJ1-1, the V gene TRBV7-3, with D unclear. The V and J ends lost 5 bases and 2 bases respectively, with 9 bases between them. The CDR3 is 13 amino acids. From germline, CDR1 is SGHTA and CDR2 FQGTGA. The CDR3 reads CASSLSGNTEAFF. CDR3 DNA: TGTGCCAGCAGCCTATCAGGAAACACTGAAGCTTTCTTT.

The rearrangement links TRBV5-5 to TRBJ1-2; possible D gene TRBD1, 6 bases. CDR3 length: 15 residues. V shed 4 bases and J shed 4 bases, with 17 bases lying between them. Germline CDR1 and CDR2: SGHKS and YYEKEE (reference sequence). CDR3 in amino acids: CASSGWGQALYGYTF. The DNA of the CDR3 is TGTGCCAGCAGCGGGTGGGGACAAGCCCTCTATGGCTACACCTTC.

For this clone: This specimen includes other DNA sequences encoding the same CDR3. The chain uses TRBV6-5 and TRBJ1-6; 7 positions agree with TRBD1. The germline V gene has CDR1 MNHEY and CDR2 SVGAGI. J was trimmed by 10 bases and V by 0 bases; bases with no gene match: 9. This CDR3 spans 16 amino acids. The CDR3 is CASSYSEGQRNSPLHF. The DNA for the CDR3 is TGTGCCAGCAGTTACTCGGAGGGACAGAGGAACTCACCCCTCCACTTT.

The genes are TRBV6-5 and TRBJ1-2, with a possible D match to TRBD1 (6 bases). Per the germline V gene, CDR1 is MNHEY and CDR2 is SVGAGI. This CDR3 is 13 amino acids long. Deletions cut 7 bases from V and 4 bases from J, with 13 bases between. CDR3 protein: CASMLDSFYGYTF. Here the CDR3 DNA reads TGTGCCAGCATGTTGGACAGCTTCTATGGCTACACCTTC.

The chain links TRBV7-9 to TRBJ2-1, with D perhaps TRBD2 (5 bases). The CDR3 contains 16 residues. Germline CDR1 reads SEHNR; CDR2 reads FQNEAQ (reference sequence). Trimming cost V 5 bases and J 2 bases, with 16 bases left between them. The CDR3 region is CASSTQQVGAYNEQFF. CDR3 bases: TGTGCCAGCAGCACTCAGCAGGTGGGAGCCTACAATGAGCAGTTCTTC.

The chain links TRBV5-1 to TRBJ1-5; the D gene is possibly TRBD1 (6 bases). Trimming stripped 4 bases from V and 4 bases from J, with 15 bases between. CDR3 size: 15 residues. The germline gives CDR1 SGHRS, CDR2 YFSETQ. CDR3 loop: CASSPTGMTNQPQHF. CDR3 in DNA: TGCGCCAGCAGCCCCACAGGGATGACGAATCAGCCCCAGCATTTT.

V and J are TRBV11-1 and TRBJ1-3; 8 nucleotides match TRBD1. The germline V gene has CDR1 SGHAT and CDR2 FQDESV (reference sequence). This CDR3 contains 15 residues. V was pared by 3 bases and J by 2 bases, with 3 bases of the junction left unmatched. The CDR3 reads CASSFWTGTGNTIYF. CDR3 in DNA: TGTGCCAGCAGCTTCTGGACAGGGACTGGAAACACCATATATTTT.

This clone was counted at least ten times. J is TRBJ1-3 and V is TRBV18, with 8 positions matching TRBD1. The CDR3 is 19 residues long. Germline-derived CDR1 and CDR2 are KGHSH and LQKENI. J gave up 0 bases and V 0 bases, and 10 bases lay outside the gene matches. This chain's CDR3 is CASSPPGRNRGSSGNTIYF. For the CDR3, the DNA is TGTGCCAGCTCACCACCGGGAAGAAACAGGGGGAGCTCTGGAAACACCATATATTTT. Variable domain in full (rest from reference TRBV18 and TRBJ1-3): NAGVMQNPRHLVRRRGQEARLRCSPMKGHSHVYWYRQLPEEGLKFMVYLQKENIIDESGMPKERFSAEFPKEGPSILRIQQVVRGDSAAYFCASSPPGRNRGSSGNTIYFGEGSWLTVV.

The rearrangement joins TRBV7-2 to TRBJ1-4; the match to TRBD1 covers 8 bases. This CDR3 spans 15 amino acids. CDR1 SGHTA and CDR2 FQGNSA come from the germline V gene. Unmatched junction bases numbered 6, after V lost 5 bases and J lost 4 bases. This chain's CDR3 is CASSPWTGINEKLFF. The CDR3 nucleotides read TGTGCCAGCAGCCCCTGGACAGGGATTAATGAAAAACTGTTTTTT.

This clone has more than one count but fewer than ten. V gene TRBV19 combines with J gene TRBJ1-1; D ambiguous. The germline V gene encodes CDR1 LNHDA and CDR2 SQIVND (reference sequence). The CDR3 loop spans 14 amino acids. The CDR3, as DNA: TGTGCGTCTTCGCGGATGGCTGGGAACACTGAAGCTTTCTTT. It specifies CASSRMAGNTEAFF.

The chain uses TRBV11-2 and TRBJ2-7, with 9 nucleotides matching TRBD1. Germline V gene data show CDR1 as SGHAT and CDR2 as FQNNGV. CDR3 length: 16 residues. V lost 5 bases to trimming and J lost 1 base; unmatched junction nucleotides: 9. CDR3 coding DNA: TGTGCCAGCAGCAGAGCGGGACAGGGCAAATCCTACGAGCAGTACTTC. Its translation is CASSRAGQGKSYEQYF.

This chain joins TRBV21-1 and TRBJ2-2; the table's D call, TRBD2, was not checked against the DNA. TRBV21-1 is a pseudogene. The CDR3 totals 17 residues. The CDR3 DNA follows: TGTGCCAGCAGCAAATTTCGGCTAGCGGAGAACACCGGGGAGCTGTTTTTT. Encoded protein: CASSKFRLAENTGELFF.

The chain links TRBV7-2 to TRBJ1-6, with 8 bases lining up with TRBD1. Germline CDR1 reads SGHTA; CDR2 reads FQGNSA. Trimming at V came to 2 bases and at J to 8 bases, leaving 2 bases not matched to a gene. The CDR3 covers 14 residues. The CDR3 here is CASSLTGGYSPLHF. The CDR3, as DNA: TGTGCCAGCAGCTTAACAGGGGGTTATTCACCCCTCCACTTT.

V is TRBV2 and J is TRBJ2-5, with TRBD2 matching over 7 bases. Germline loops: CDR1 SNHLY, CDR2 FYNNEI. The J segment lost 4 bases and the V segment lost 8 bases, leaving 19 bases of the junction unmatched. The CDR3 loop spans 17 amino acids. CDR3 sequence reads: CASRLRGTATSLETQYF. The CDR3 nucleotides are TGTGCCAGCCGATTGCGTGGGACTGCGACTAGCTTAGAGACCCAGTACTTC.

The chain joins TRBV11-3 to TRBJ2-1; TRBD2 matches at 14 bases. In germline, CDR1 is SGHNT, CDR2 YENEEA. V shed 5 bases, J shed 3 bases, and the junction held 3 bases outside the gene matches. The CDR3 totals 16 residues. This CDR3 is CASSRGTSGGYNEQFF. CDR3 DNA sequence: TGTGCCAGCAGCCGAGGGACTAGCGGGGGCTACAATGAGCAGTTCTTC.

V and J are TRBV11-2 and TRBJ2-1; 11 positions agree with TRBD2. Germline values: CDR1 SGHAT, CDR2 FQNNGV. The CDR3 consists of 15 residues. J was trimmed by 3 bases and V by 8 bases; bases with no gene match: 6. CDR3 sequence: CASATGTSGYNEQFF. The CDR3, as DNA: TGTGCCAGCGCCACCGGGACTAGCGGCTACAATGAGCAGTTCTTC.